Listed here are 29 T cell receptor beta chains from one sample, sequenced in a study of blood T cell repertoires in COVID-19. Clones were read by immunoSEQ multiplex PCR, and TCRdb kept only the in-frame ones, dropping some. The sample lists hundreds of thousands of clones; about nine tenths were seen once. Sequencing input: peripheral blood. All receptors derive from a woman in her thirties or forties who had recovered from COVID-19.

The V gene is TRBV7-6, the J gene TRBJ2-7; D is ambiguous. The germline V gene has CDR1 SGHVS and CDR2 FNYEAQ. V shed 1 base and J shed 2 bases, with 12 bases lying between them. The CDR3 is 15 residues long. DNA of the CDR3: TGTGCCAGCAGCTTAGGCGGAGCACGGGCCTACGAGCAGTACTTC. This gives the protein CASSLGGARAYEQYF.

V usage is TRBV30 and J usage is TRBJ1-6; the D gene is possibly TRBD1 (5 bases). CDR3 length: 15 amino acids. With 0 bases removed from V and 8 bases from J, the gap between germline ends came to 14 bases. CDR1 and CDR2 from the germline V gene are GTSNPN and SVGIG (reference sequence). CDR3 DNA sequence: TGTGCCTGGAGTGTACCGGCAGGGTTCTATTCACCCCTCCACTTT. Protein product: CAWSVPAGFYSPLHF.

The CDR3 DNA sequence: TGTGCCAGCAGCCAAGATTTTTCGGGTCCAGATACGCAGTATTTT. Its protein product is CASSQDFSGPDTQYF. The rearrangement uses TRBV14 and TRBJ2-3; no reliable D call. Germline loops: CDR1 SGHDN, CDR2 FVKESK. There are 15 residues in the CDR3. Trimming pared 0 bases from V and 4 bases from J, leaving 11 bases between. The full variable domain, rest sourced from reference TRBV14 and TRBJ2-3, is EAGVTQFPSHSVIEKGQTVTLRCDPISGHDNLYWYRRVMGKEIKFLLHFVKESKQDESGMPNNRFLAERTGGTYSTLKVQPAELEDSGVYFCASSQDFSGPDTQYFGPGTRLTVL.

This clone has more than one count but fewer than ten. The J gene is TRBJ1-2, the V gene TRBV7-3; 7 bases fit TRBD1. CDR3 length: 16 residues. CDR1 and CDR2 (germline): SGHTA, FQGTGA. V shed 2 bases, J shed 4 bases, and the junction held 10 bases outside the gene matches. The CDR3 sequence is CASSLLRGQRVYGYTF. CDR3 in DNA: TGTGCCAGCAGCTTATTAAGGGGACAGCGAGTCTATGGCTACACCTTC.

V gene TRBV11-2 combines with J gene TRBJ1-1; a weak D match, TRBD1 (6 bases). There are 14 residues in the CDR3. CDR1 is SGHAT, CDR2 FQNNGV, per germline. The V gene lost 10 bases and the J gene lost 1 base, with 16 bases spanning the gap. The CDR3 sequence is CAIRTARSNTEAFF. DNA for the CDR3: TGTGCCATCCGGACAGCCCGTTCGAACACTGAAGCTTTCTTT.

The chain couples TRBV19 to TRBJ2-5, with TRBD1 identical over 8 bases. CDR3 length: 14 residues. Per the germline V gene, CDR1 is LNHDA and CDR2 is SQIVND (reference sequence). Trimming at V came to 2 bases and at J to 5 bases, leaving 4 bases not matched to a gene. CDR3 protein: CASSIITGGETQYF. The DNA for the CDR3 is TGTGCCAGTAGTATAATAACAGGGGGGGAGACCCAGTACTTC.

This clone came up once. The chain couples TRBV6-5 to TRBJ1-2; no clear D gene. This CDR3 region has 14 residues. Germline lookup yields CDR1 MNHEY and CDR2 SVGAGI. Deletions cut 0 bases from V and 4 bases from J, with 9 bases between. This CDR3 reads CASSYSGPSYGYTF. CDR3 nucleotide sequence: TGTGCCAGCAGTTACTCCGGCCCTAGCTATGGCTACACCTTC.

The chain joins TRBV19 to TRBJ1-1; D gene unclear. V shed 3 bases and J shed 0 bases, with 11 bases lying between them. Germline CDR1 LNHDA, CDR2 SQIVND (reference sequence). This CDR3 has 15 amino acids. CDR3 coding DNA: TGTGCCAGTAGTATGAGGGCGCGGATGAACACTGAAGCTTTCTTT. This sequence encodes CASSMRARMNTEAFF.

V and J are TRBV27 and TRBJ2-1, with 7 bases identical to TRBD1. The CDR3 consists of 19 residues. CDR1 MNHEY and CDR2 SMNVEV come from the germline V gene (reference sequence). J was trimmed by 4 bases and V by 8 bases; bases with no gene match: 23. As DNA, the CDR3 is TGTGCCAGCGGAGAGTCCCGAGGACAGGCCTCCAATAATTACAATGAGCAGTTCTTC. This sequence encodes CASGESRGQASNNYNEQFF.

The CDR3, as DNA: TGTGCCAGCAGCTTAGCTCGGGGTTTTGGTACAGATACGCAGTATTTT. Amino acid sequence: CASSLARGFGTDTQYF. V and J are TRBV7-9 and TRBJ2-3; a possible D gene is TRBD2 (5 bases). CDR1 and CDR2 from the germline V gene are SEHNR and FQNEAQ (reference sequence). The CDR3 consists of 16 residues. Between the trimmed V and J ends, which lost 0 bases and 3 bases, there was a span of 13 bases.

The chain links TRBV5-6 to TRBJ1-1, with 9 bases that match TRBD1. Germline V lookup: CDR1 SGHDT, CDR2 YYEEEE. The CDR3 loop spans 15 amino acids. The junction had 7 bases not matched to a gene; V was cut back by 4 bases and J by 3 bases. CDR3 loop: CASSPLRQGDTEAFF. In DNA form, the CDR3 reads TGTGCCAGCAGCCCCTTGAGACAGGGGGACACTGAAGCTTTCTTT. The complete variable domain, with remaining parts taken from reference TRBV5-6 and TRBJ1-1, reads DAGVTQSPTHLIKTRGQQVTLRCSPKSGHDTVSWYQQALGQGPQFIFQYYEEEERQRGNFPDRFSGHQFPNYSSELNVNALLLGDSALYLCASSPLRQGDTEAFFGQGTRLTVV.

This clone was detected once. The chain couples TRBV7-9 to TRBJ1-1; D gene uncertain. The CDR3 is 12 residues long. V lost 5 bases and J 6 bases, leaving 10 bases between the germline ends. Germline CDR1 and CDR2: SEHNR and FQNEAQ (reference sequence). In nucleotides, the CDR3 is TGTGCCAGCAGCCCGAGGCTCGCTGAAGCTTTCTTT. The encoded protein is CASSPRLAEAFF.

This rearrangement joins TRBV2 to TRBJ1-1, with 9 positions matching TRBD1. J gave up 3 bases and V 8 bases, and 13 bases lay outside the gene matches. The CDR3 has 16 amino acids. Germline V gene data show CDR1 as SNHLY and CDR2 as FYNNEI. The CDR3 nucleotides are TGTGCCAGCCGGGTTCCCGGGACAGGGACGGACACTGAAGCTTTCTTT. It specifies CASRVPGTGTDTEAFF.

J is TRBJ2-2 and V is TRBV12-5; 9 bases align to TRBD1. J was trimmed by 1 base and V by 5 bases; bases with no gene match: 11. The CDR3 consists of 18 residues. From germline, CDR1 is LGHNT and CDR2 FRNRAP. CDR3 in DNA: TGTGCTAGTGGTCTCGGACAGGGGTCTCCTCTGAACACCGGGGAGCTGTTTTTT. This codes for CASGLGQGSPLNTGELFF.

CDR3 DNA: TGTGCCAGCAGTTCACGGACGCGGGCGGGCTACACCTTC. Translating gives CASSSRTRAGYTF. The rearrangement uses TRBV12-3 or TRBV12-4 and TRBJ1-2; D not certain. Trimming cost V 4 bases and J 8 bases, with 14 bases left between them. The CDR3 covers 13 residues.

CDR3 sequence (DNA): TGTGCCAGCAGCACTCTAGCGGGGGGCGCCACAGATACGCAGTATTTT. Translation: CASSTLAGGATDTQYF. The chain has TRBV7-8 and TRBJ2-3; 11 bases are a match to TRBD2. Germline V lookup: CDR1 SGHVS, CDR2 FQNEAQ. The CDR3 loop spans 16 amino acids. V lost 5 bases, J lost 2 bases, and 6 bases stayed unmatched.

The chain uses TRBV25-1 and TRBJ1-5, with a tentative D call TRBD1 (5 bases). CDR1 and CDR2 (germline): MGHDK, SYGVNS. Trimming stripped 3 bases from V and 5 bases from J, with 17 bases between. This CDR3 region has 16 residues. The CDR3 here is CASSDPGTGDHQPQHF. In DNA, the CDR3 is TGTGCCAGCAGTGACCCCGGCACGGGGGACCATCAGCCCCAGCATTTT.

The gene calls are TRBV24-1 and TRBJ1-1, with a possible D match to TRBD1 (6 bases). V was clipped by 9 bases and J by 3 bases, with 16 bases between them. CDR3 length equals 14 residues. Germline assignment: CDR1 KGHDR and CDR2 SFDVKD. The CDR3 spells CATGGGSMDTEAFF. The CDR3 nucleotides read TGTGCCACCGGTGGGGGCTCGATGGACACTGAAGCTTTCTTT.

The CDR3 bases are TGTGCCAGCAGCTCTTTACAGGGGCCCAGCTCTGGAAACACCATATATTTT. Its translation is CASSSLQGPSSGNTIYF. The chain has TRBV7-6 and TRBJ1-3; 7 bases are a match to TRBD1. Germline CDR1 and CDR2: SGHVS and FNYEAQ. This CDR3 contains 17 residues. Trimming cost V 4 bases and J 0 bases; bases outside gene matches: 9.

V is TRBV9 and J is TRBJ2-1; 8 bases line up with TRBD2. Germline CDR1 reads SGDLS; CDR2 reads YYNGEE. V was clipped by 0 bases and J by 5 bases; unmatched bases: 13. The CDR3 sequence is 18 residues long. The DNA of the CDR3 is TGTGCCAGCAGCGTAGGATGGTTAGCGGGGTCAATAAACAATGAGCAGTTCTTC. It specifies CASSVGWLAGSINNEQFF.

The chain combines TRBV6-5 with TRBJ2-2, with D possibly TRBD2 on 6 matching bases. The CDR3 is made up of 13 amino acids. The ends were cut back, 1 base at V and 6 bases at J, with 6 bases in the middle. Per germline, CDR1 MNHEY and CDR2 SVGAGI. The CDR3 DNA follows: TGTGCCAGCAGTTACTGGGGGGCCGGGGAGCTGTTTTTT. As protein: CASSYWGAGELFF.

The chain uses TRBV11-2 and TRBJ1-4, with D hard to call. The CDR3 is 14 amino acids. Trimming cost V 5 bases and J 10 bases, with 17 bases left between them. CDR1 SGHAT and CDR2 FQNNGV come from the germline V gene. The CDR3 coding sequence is TGTGCCAGCAGCGAGACCTGGAGCGTCGGAAAACTGTTTTTT. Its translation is CASSETWSVGKLFF.

CDR3 nucleotide sequence: TGTGCCAGCTCCCTCCTGACAGGGCTCTACGAGCAGTACTTC. It yields the protein CASSLLTGLYEQYF. The V call is TRBV18, the J call TRBJ2-7; 7 bases are a match to TRBD1. Germline V CDR1 and CDR2: KGHSH, LQKENI. The CDR3 consists of 14 residues. Trimming at V came to 6 bases and at J to 3 bases, leaving 8 bases not matched to a gene. The full variable domain, in which reference TRBV18 and TRBJ2-7 provide the parts outside the CDR3, is NAGVMQNPRHLVRRRGQEARLRCSPMKGHSHVYWYRQLPEEGLKFMVYLQKENIIDESGMPKERFSAEFPKEGPSILRIQQVVRGDSAAYFCASSLLTGLYEQYFGPGTRLTVT.

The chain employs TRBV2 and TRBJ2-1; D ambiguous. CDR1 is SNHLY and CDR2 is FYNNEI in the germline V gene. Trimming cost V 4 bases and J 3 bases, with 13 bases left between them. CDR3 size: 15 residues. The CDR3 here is CASSAGSLHYNEQFF. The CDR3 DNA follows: TGTGCCAGCAGTGCCGGGTCCCTCCACTACAATGAGCAGTTCTTC.

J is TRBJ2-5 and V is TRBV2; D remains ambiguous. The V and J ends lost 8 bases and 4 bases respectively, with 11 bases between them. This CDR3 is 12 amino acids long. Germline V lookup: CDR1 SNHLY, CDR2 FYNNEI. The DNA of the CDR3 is TGTGCCAGCCCCCGGTGGGCAGAGACCCAGTACTTC. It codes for CASPRWAETQYF.

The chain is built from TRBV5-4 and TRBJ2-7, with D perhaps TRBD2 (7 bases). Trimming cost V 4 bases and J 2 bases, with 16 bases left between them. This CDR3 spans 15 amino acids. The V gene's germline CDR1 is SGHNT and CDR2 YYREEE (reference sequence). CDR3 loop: CASSPAGGQTYEQYF. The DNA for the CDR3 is TGTGCCAGCAGCCCGGCCGGGGGGCAAACCTACGAGCAGTACTTC.

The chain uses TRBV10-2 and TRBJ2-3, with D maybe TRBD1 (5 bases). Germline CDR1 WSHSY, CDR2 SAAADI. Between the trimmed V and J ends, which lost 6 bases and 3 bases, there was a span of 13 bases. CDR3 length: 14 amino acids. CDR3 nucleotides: TGCGCCAGCAGCCGTAGGGGCGGTACAGATACGCAGTATTTT. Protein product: CASSRRGGTDTQYF.

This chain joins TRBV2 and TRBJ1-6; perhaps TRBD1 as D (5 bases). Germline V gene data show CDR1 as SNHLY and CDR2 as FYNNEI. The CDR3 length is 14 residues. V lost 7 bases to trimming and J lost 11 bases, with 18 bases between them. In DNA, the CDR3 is TGTGCCAGCACTCTCCGGCAGGGACTAGCACCCCTCCACTTT. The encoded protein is CASTLRQGLAPLHF.

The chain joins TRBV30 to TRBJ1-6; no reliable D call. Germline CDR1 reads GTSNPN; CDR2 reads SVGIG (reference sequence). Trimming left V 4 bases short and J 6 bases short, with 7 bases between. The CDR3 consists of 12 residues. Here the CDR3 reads CAWTDSNSPLHF. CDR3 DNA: TGTGCCTGGACAGACTCTAATTCACCCCTCCACTTT.